The 26 T cell receptor beta chains reported below all come from one sample, sequenced in a study of control samples from healthy donors and cancer patients. Sequenced by immunoSEQ multiplex PCR; TCRdb stores in-frame clones only, minus some. The data contain about 180,000 clones, approximately 90% of them singletons. What was sequenced was blood. Receptors were obtained from a man aged 30 to 39 in good health.

The rearrangement links TRBV9 to TRBJ1-1; D remains ambiguous. This CDR3 has 14 amino acids. Germline CDR1 is SGDLS and CDR2 is YYNGEE. Trimming pared 1 base from V and 1 base from J, leaving 8 bases between. The CDR3: CASSVRTSNTEAFF. CDR3 DNA sequence: TGTGCCAGCAGCGTAAGAACCTCGAACACTGAAGCTTTCTTT.

V and J are TRBV5-4 and TRBJ2-5; 9 bases match TRBD2. V was clipped by 0 bases and J by 2 bases; unmatched bases: 5. This CDR3 comprises 16 residues. Per germline, CDR1 SGHNT and CDR2 YYREEE (reference sequence). The DNA for the CDR3 is TGTGCCAGCAGCTTGGGTTCGCGGGGGGGGCAAGAGACCCAGTACTTC. Encoded protein: CASSLGSRGGQETQYF.

This rearrangement joins TRBV2 to TRBJ1-5; D gene uncertain. Trimming took 7 bases from V and 7 from J, leaving 14 bases between them. CDR1 and CDR2 from the germline V gene are SNHLY and FYNNEI. The CDR3 totals 13 residues. The CDR3 DNA reads TGTGCCAGCAATCCCGTGCCGAGCCAGCCCCAGCATTTT. Its translation is CASNPVPSQPQHF.

A single count supports this clone. The chain links TRBV9 to TRBJ1-5; TRBD1 aligns across 10 bases. V lost 0 bases and J lost 5; bases outside the gene matches: 2. This CDR3 is 15 amino acids long. From germline, CDR1 is SGDLS and CDR2 YYNGEE. The CDR3 sequence is CASSVDGTGDQPQHF. CDR3 nucleotide sequence: TGTGCCAGCAGCGTAGACGGGACAGGGGATCAGCCCCAGCATTTT.

This chain connects TRBV19 to TRBJ2-7, with D tentatively TRBD1 (6 bases). The germline V gene has CDR1 LNHDA and CDR2 SQIVND (reference sequence). Trimming removed 5 bases at V and 1 base at J, with 15 bases between. The CDR3 extends over 15 amino acids. The DNA for the CDR3 is TGTGCCAGTAGTGCCACGACAGGATTTTCCTACGAGCAGTACTTC. Translating it yields CASSATTGFSYEQYF.

The chain carries TRBV11-3 and TRBJ2-1, with 7 bases identical to TRBD2. The ends lost 0 bases at V and 9 bases at J; junction bases unmatched: 5. The V gene's germline CDR1 is SGHNT and CDR2 YENEEA. The CDR3 is 14 amino acids. The CDR3 loop reads CASSLEGGSGEQFF. The CDR3 region has the DNA TGTGCCAGCAGCTTAGAGGGCGGGAGTGGTGAGCAGTTCTTC.

V and J are TRBV7-9 and TRBJ2-3, with D hard to call. Germline V gives CDR1 SEHNR, CDR2 FQNEAQ (reference sequence). This CDR3 spans 14 amino acids. V lost 3 bases and J lost 4, with 11 bases in between. The DNA of the CDR3 is TGTGCCAGCAGCTTCAGCGAGATAGCAGATACGCAGTATTTT. It yields the protein CASSFSEIADTQYF.

The gene calls are TRBV23-1 and TRBJ1-1, with D maybe TRBD1 (6 bases). TRBV23-1 carries the ORF label, with uncertain function. This CDR3 has 15 residues. Trimming stripped 3 bases from V and 4 bases from J, with 15 bases between. CDR3 protein: CASSHQGQWGTEAFF. CDR3 DNA: TGCGCCAGCAGTCACCAAGGACAGTGGGGCACTGAAGCTTTCTTT.

On this clone itself: This specimen includes other DNA sequences encoding the same CDR3. The chain combines TRBV12-3 or TRBV12-4 with TRBJ1-2; D unresolved. CDR3 length equals 12 residues. Trimming cost V 1 base and J 7 bases, with 7 bases left between them. The CDR3 region is CASSLGGFGYTF. DNA for the CDR3: TGTGCCAGCAGTTTAGGGGGATTTGGCTACACCTTC.

To note about this clone: Other nucleotide sequences from this sample produce the same CDR3. CDR3 nucleotide sequence: TGCGCCAGCAGCTTGGACAGGGGGAACACTGAAGCTTTCTTT. Translation gives CASSLDRGNTEAFF. This chain connects TRBV5-1 to TRBJ1-1, with 7 bases fitting TRBD1. The trim removed 0 bases at V and 1 base at J, leaving 0 bases unmatched. CDR3 length: 14 residues. From germline, CDR1 is SGHRS and CDR2 YFSETQ.

This clone was detected only once. J is TRBJ1-6 and V is TRBV15; D may be TRBD1 (5 bases). V shed 0 bases and J shed 6 bases, with 12 bases lying between them. The CDR3 is made up of 16 amino acids. Germline V lookup: CDR1 LNHNV, CDR2 YYDKDF (reference sequence). Written as DNA, the CDR3 is TGTGCCACCAGCAGAGATGGGGCCGGGGTTAATTCACCCCTCCACTTT. Translated, it gives CATSRDGAGVNSPLHF.

This clone has just one count. DNA for the CDR3: TGTGCCAGCAGCTTTTCGCTCAGCTCTGGAAACACCATATATTTT. Residues: CASSFSLSSGNTIYF. This chain links TRBV5-6 with TRBJ1-3; D ambiguous. This CDR3 is 15 amino acids long. The V and J ends lost 2 bases and 0 bases respectively, with 9 bases between them. Per the germline V gene, CDR1 is SGHDT and CDR2 is YYEEEE.

This chain connects TRBV6-5 to TRBJ1-1; possibly TRBD1 for D (6 bases). Germline CDR1 and CDR2: MNHEY and SVGAGI. This CDR3 region has 11 residues. The V end lost 6 bases, the J end lost 10 bases, and 12 bases lay between the germline ends. The CDR3 DNA reads as TGTGCCAGCAGCTTTCGACAGGTAGCTTTCTTT. This encodes CASSFRQVAFF.

CDR3 loop: CASSLRTEFDEQFF. The DNA of the CDR3 is TGTGCCAGCAGTCTACGGACAGAATTCGATGAGCAGTTCTTC. The chain is built from TRBV27 and TRBJ2-1; possible D gene TRBD1, 6 bases. The CDR3 spans 14 residues. Trimming left V 5 bases short and J 8 bases short, with 16 bases between. The germline gives CDR1 MNHEY, CDR2 SMNVEV (reference sequence).

The V call is TRBV30, the J call TRBJ2-1, with D possibly called TRBD1 or TRBD2 (5 bases each). This CDR3 contains 18 residues. V lost 2 bases, J lost 8 bases, and 28 bases lay in between. Germline V CDR1 and CDR2: GTSNPN, SVGIG (reference sequence). CDR3 DNA sequence: TGTGCCTGGAGTAGAGGGTGGGGCCAGGGAACTAGGGTGGATGAGCAGTTCTTC. As protein: CAWSRGWGQGTRVDEQFF.

This clone was picked up one time. The chain has TRBV2 and TRBJ2-1; possible D gene TRBD2, 5 bases. The CDR3 is made up of 14 amino acids. Trimming stripped 5 bases from V and 8 bases from J, with 16 bases between. Per germline, CDR1 SNHLY and CDR2 FYNNEI. CDR3 region: CASSSSGLGYEQFF. In DNA, the CDR3 is TGTGCCAGCAGTTCCAGTGGACTGGGCTATGAGCAGTTCTTC.

The chain is built from TRBV7-2 and TRBJ2-1, with D hard to call. CDR1 is SGHTA, CDR2 FQGNSA, per germline. The CDR3 loop spans 14 amino acids. The V end was cut by 5 bases, the J end by 3 bases, with 11 bases between. As DNA, the CDR3 is TGTGCCAGCAGCGGGGTGGGGTACTACAATGAGCAGTTCTTC. Protein sequence: CASSGVGYYNEQFF.

The table lists this clone with a count of one. The chain joins TRBV14 to TRBJ2-3; D remains ambiguous. Germline assignment: CDR1 SGHDN and CDR2 FVKESK. Trimming cost V 5 bases and J 4 bases, with 7 bases left between them. The CDR3 covers 12 residues. In nucleotides, the CDR3 is TGTGCCAGCAGCAGGACCCCAGATACGCAGTATTTT. The encoded protein is CASSRTPDTQYF. The full variable domain, in which reference TRBV14 and TRBJ2-3 provide the parts outside the CDR3, is EAGVTQFPSHSVIEKGQTVTLRCDPISGHDNLYWYRRVMGKEIKFLLHFVKESKQDESGMPNNRFLAERTGGTYSTLKVQPAELEDSGVYFCASSRTPDTQYFGPGTRLTVL.

The J gene is TRBJ2-2, the V gene TRBV28; tentatively, D is TRBD1 or TRBD2 (6 bases each). In germline, CDR1 is MDHEN, CDR2 SYDVKM. The CDR3 is 13 amino acids. Trimming pared 8 bases from V and 7 bases from J, leaving 14 bases between. CDR3 DNA: TGTGCCAGCCTCGTGGGGGGCCACGGGGAGCTGTTTTTT. Amino acids: CASLVGGHGELFF.

The chain joins TRBV7-2 to TRBJ1-4; maybe TRBD1 (5 bases). The germline V and J ends were trimmed by 9 bases and 0 bases, with 8 bases remaining between them. The CDR3 has 13 residues. Germline CDR1 reads SGHTA; CDR2 reads FQGNSA. CDR3 in amino acids: CASGGATNEKLFF. In DNA form, the CDR3 reads TGTGCCAGTGGGGGGGCAACTAATGAAAAACTGTTTTTT.

V and J are TRBV14 and TRBJ2-3, with D maybe TRBD1 (6 bases). CDR3 length: 15 residues. V gave up 4 bases and J gave up 2 bases, with 13 bases separating them. From germline, CDR1 is SGHDN and CDR2 FVKESK. The CDR3 nucleotides read TGTGCCAGCAGCCCTGACAGGTGGGCCACAGATACGCAGTATTTT. Amino acid sequence: CASSPDRWATDTQYF.

CDR3 sequence (DNA): TGTGCCAGCAGCTTACCGGGGTTACCAAAAGGAGACACTGAAGCTTTCTTT. It yields the protein CASSLPGLPKGDTEAFF. The chain has TRBV7-8 and TRBJ1-1; D not resolved. The CDR3 runs to 17 residues. CDR1 is SGHVS and CDR2 is FQNEAQ in the germline V gene. Between the trimmed V and J ends, which lost 2 bases and 3 bases, there was a span of 19 bases.

V is TRBV9 and J is TRBJ1-1; tentatively, D is TRBD1 (6 bases). This CDR3 is built from 16 residues. The V gene's germline CDR1 is SGDLS and CDR2 YYNGEE. V lost 4 bases and J lost 3, with 19 bases in between. This chain's CDR3 is CASSPRGGGYDTEAFF. The CDR3 DNA reads TGTGCCAGCAGCCCCCGAGGAGGGGGTTACGACACTGAAGCTTTCTTT.

The chain joins TRBV18 to TRBJ1-2, with 7 bases that match TRBD1. Per germline, CDR1 KGHSH and CDR2 LQKENI. This CDR3 is 11 amino acids long. The ends lost 5 bases at V and 6 bases at J; junction bases unmatched: 0. The CDR3 DNA is TGTGCCAGCTCAGACAGGGATGGCTACACCTTC. Amino acid sequence: CASSDRDGYTF.

The V and J genes are TRBV27 and TRBJ1-1, with a possible D match to TRBD1 (5 bases). Germline-derived CDR1 and CDR2 are MNHEY and SMNVEV (reference sequence). The CDR3 is 12 residues long. Trimming took off 6 bases at V and 3 bases at J, with 8 bases between the two ends. The CDR3 DNA reads as TGTGCCAGCAGATTGGGGGACACTGAAGCTTTCTTT. It encodes CASRLGDTEAFF.

This clone occurred a few times. The V and J genes are TRBV19 and TRBJ1-1, with TRBD1 as a possible D gene (6 bases). V lost 10 bases to trimming and J lost 2 bases, with 17 bases between them. The germline CDR1 and CDR2 sequences are LNHDA and SQIVND (reference sequence). The CDR3 extends over 14 amino acids. Written as DNA, the CDR3 is TGTGCCAAACGGGGGGGGCAAGGTAACACTGAAGCTTTCTTT. Amino acids: CAKRGGQGNTEAFF.